These T cell receptor beta chains were read from a single sample in a study of cytomegalovirus exposure and HLA in healthy donors. Profiling relied on immunoSEQ multiplex PCR, and the TCRdb table lists in-frame clones only, not all of them. In the table there are under 200,000 clones, 75% to 90% of which are singletons. Source material: PBMCs. The source is a woman younger than 30 in good health and CMV-seronegative. The CDR3 runs from the conserved cysteine through the conserved F or W. A D gene is named only where the DNA matches it firmly. Not all rows give a size; the values are once, few, many and, for expanded clones, a class.

>once|.|TRBV30|TRBJ1-2
TGTGCCTGGAGGACCCTTACCTGGACAGTCCGTGTGGGTATGGGTGGCTACACCTTC
CAWRTLTWTVRVGMGGYTF
>.|.|TRBV29-1|TRBJ2-7
TGCAGCGTCAGTGGACAGAGCCTCTACGAGCAGTACTTC
CSVSGQSLYEQYF
>.|.|TRBV7-9|TRBJ1-2
TGTGCCAGCAGCTTATTTATCGGCTCCCGCGGGGGGCCCTACACCTTC
CASSLFIGSRGGPYTF
>.|.|TRBV5-1|TRBJ2-7
TGCGCCAGCAGCTTGTTCGGGAAGGGCTACGAGCAGTACTTC
CASSLFGKGYEQYF
>.|TRBD2|TRBV18|TRBJ2-1
TGTGCCAGCTCACCAACTAGCGGGAGCAATGAGCAGTTCTTC
CASSPTSGSNEQFF
>.|.|TRBV7-2|TRBJ1-6
TGTGCCAGCAGAACCCGGGACACCAATTCACCCCTCCACTTT
CASRTRDTNSPLHF
>once|TRBD2|TRBV5-1|TRBJ2-3
TGCGCCAGCAGCGACGGGGGGGCAACAGATACGCAGTATTTT
CASSDGGATDTQYF
>.|.|TRBV27|TRBJ2-2
TGTGCCAGCAGTTTGGGGGCCATTGTGTCCGGGGAGCTGTTTTTT
CASSLGAIVSGELFF
>.|TRBD1|TRBV10-3|TRBJ1-1
TGTGCCATCATGGGGACAGGGAACACTGAAGCTTTCTTT
CAIMGTGNTEAFF
>.|.|TRBV19|TRBJ1-2
TGTGCCAGTAGTATCGCCTCAGGGGTCGGCTATGGCTACACCTTC
CASSIASGVGYGYTF
>.|.|TRBV5-4|TRBJ2-1
TGTGCCAGCAGCGCATCCCGCACAGACCACAATGAGCAGTTCTTC
CASSASRTDHNEQFF
>.|TRBD1|TRBV7-9|TRBJ2-5
TGTGCCGGACTGCGTGGGACAGGGAGACAAGAGACCCAGTACTTC
CAGLRGTGRQETQYF
>.|.|TRBV29-1|TRBJ2-2
TGCAGCGTGCCAGGGTTAGCCGGGGAGCTGTTTTTT
CSVPGLAGELFF
>once|TRBD2|TRBV7-2|TRBJ2-7
TGTGCCAGCAGCCAGATTCTCGGACTAGCGGCCGAGCAGTACTTC
CASSQILGLAAEQYF
>.|.|TRBV19|TRBJ1-3
TGTGCCAGTAGTCCTACAGGTACGGGAGACACCATATATTTT
CASSPTGTGDTIYF
>.|.|TRBV10-1|TRBJ2-1
TGCGCCAGCAGTGAAGTAGGCGGAGGGAATGAGCAGTTCTTC
CASSEVGGGNEQFF
>.|TRBD2|TRBV19|TRBJ2-1
TGTGCCAGTAAGGCGGCGGGGGCCTACAATGAGCAGTTCTTC
CASKAAGAYNEQFF
>.|.|TRBV6-1|TRBJ1-3
TGTGCCAGCAGTGAACAAGACAGTTTTGGCGGAAACACCATATATTTT
CASSEQDSFGGNTIYF
>.|.|TRBV11-3|TRBJ2-2
TGTGCCAGCAGCCCCCGGGAAACCGGGGAGCTGTTTTTT
CASSPRETGELFF
>.|.|TRBV6-5|TRBJ2-3
TGTGCCAGCAGTTACGTTCCAGGCGATACGCAGTATTTT
CASSYVPGDTQYF
>.|.|TRBV9|TRBJ1-2
TGTGCCAGCACCGAAGTTAGGACTGTTACTGAAGGCTACACCTTC
CASTEVRTVTEGYTF
>few|.|TRBV21-1|TRBJ1-5
TGTGCCAGCAATGGAGGTAGGTTCGATCAGCCCCAGCATTTT
CASNGGRFDQPQHF
>.|TRBD1|TRBV7-2|TRBJ2-7
TGTGCCAGCAGCCCTGGACAGGGTTGGATGGGCGAGCAGTACTTC
CASSPGQGWMGEQYF
>once|.|TRBV5-4|TRBJ2-7
TGTGCCAGCAGCTTGGCTAGCGTACGGGAGCAGTACTTC
CASSLASVREQYF
>.|.|TRBV5-1|TRBJ2-3
TGCGCCAGCAGCAATAATAGGGGGGGGCCCACAGATACGCAGTATTTT
CASSNNRGGPTDTQYF
>.|TRBD2|TRBV5-4|TRBJ2-5
TGTGCCAGCAGCTTGCCGGGGGGGCGGGAGACCCAGTACTTC
CASSLPGGRETQYF
>.|.|TRBV19|TRBJ2-7
TGTGCCAGTAGTATACCCGTGGCCCCCTACGAGCAGTACTTC
CASSIPVAPYEQYF
>.|.|TRBV2|TRBJ2-2
TGTGCCAGCACACAGATGTCCGTGAACACCGGGGAGCTGTTTTTT
CASTQMSVNTGELFF
>once|TRBD2|TRBV5-4|TRBJ2-1
TGTGCCAGCAGCTTAGGGGAGGGCAGTGAGCAGTTCTTC
CASSLGEGSEQFF